This entry features one T cell receptor (beta chain) sequence. The antigen is not known. This entry belongs to a study of cytomegalovirus exposure and HLA in healthy donors. Study as a whole: The roughly 120 validation repertoires used the same platform as the approximately 670 first-cohort repertoires (as reported by a later analysis). Study outcomes and limitations: Cytomegalovirus status was reportedly diagnosed by the classifier with high specificity and sensitivity. It was found in a later analysis that first-cohort TCR clusters tended to co-occur in the 90 to 150 validation repertoires. Most TCR sequences were seen very rarely across donors, but some public TCRs occurred in many.

CDR1 is LNHNV and CDR2 is YYDKDF in the germline V gene (reference sequence). V lost 3 bases to trimming and J lost 8 bases; unmatched junction nucleotides: 7. CDR3 size: 14 residues. The repertoire was sequenced with immunoSEQ multiplex PCR; TCRdb's copy has only in-frame clones and lacks some. The sample yields 50,000 to 65,000 clones, 85% to 95% seen once. The receptor comes from a woman under 30 in good health and CMV-seropositive. The material sequenced was PBMCs. The chain combines TRBV15 with TRBJ1-2; 9 nucleotides line up with TRBD1. In DNA, the CDR3 is TGTGCCACCAGCAGCATGCAACAGGGGGCCGGCTACACCTTC. It codes for CATSSMQQGAGYTF.